A single sample gave rise to the 9 T cell receptor beta chains below, sequenced in a study of blood T cell repertoires in COVID-19. Data came from immunoSEQ multiplex PCR; TCRdb stores just in-frame clones and leaves some out. The profile shows more than 200,000 clones, roughly 86% of them singletons. Source material: peripheral blood. The receptors were sampled from a woman in her sixties with acute or convalescent COVID-19.

This clone was seen only once. The rearrangement uses TRBV6-1 and TRBJ2-7; D call uncertain. The CDR3 is 12 amino acids. Looked up from germline, CDR1 is MNHNS and CDR2 is SASEGT. V lost 2 bases and J 6 bases, leaving 8 bases between the germline ends. This CDR3 reads CASSETVGEQYF. The CDR3 DNA follows: TGTGCCAGCAGTGAAACCGTCGGCGAGCAGTACTTC.

This clone was seen only a few times. V and J are TRBV28 and TRBJ1-2; perhaps TRBD1 as D (5 bases). The CDR3 sequence is 14 residues long. Germline V gene sequence: CDR1 MDHEN, CDR2 SYDVKM. V was trimmed by 2 bases and J by 2 bases, leaving 9 bases between them. CDR3 DNA: TGTGCCAGCAGTTTAGAGCAGGGCAACTATGGCTACACCTTC. It encodes CASSLEQGNYGYTF.

V is TRBV5-1 and J is TRBJ2-7; a possible D gene is TRBD1 (5 bases). Deletions cut 3 bases from V and 3 bases from J, with 13 bases between. The CDR3 sequence is 14 residues long. Germline CDR1 is SGHRS and CDR2 is YFSETQ. The CDR3, as DNA: TGCGCCAGCAGCTCTACAGGACCGGGCTACGAGCAGTACTTC. The encoded protein is CASSSTGPGYEQYF.

The V gene is TRBV7-2, the J gene TRBJ2-6; 7 positions agree with TRBD1. The CDR3 has 18 amino acids. Per germline, CDR1 SGHTA and CDR2 FQGNSA. After removal of 6 bases from V and 0 bases from J, the junction contained 11 bases not matched to a gene. Written as DNA, the CDR3 is TGTGCCAGCAGTCGGACAGGAGATATCGACTCTGGGGCCAACGTCCTGACTTTC. This encodes CASSRTGDIDSGANVLTF.

The chain carries TRBV5-5 and TRBJ2-5; D perhaps matches TRBD1 (5 bases). Germline V gene data show CDR1 as SGHKS and CDR2 as YYEKEE (reference sequence). The CDR3 has 15 amino acids. V was pared by 5 bases and J by 5 bases, with 19 bases between. In DNA form, the CDR3 reads TGTGCCAGCAGTTCAACGAACAGGAAAAGGGAGACCCAGTACTTC. It translates to CASSSTNRKRETQYF.

V and J are TRBV6-5 and TRBJ2-1, with TRBD2 matching over 13 bases. V lost 9 bases and J lost 7; bases outside the gene matches: 6. The CDR3 is 14 amino acids. Germline-derived CDR1 and CDR2 are MNHEY and SVGAGI. CDR3 nucleotide sequence: TGTGCCAGTCGGACTAGCGGGGGCCTAAATGAGCAGTTCTTC. Translated, it gives CASRTSGGLNEQFF.

This clone was observed a handful of times. This chain connects TRBV6-6 to TRBJ1-1, with unresolved D. Germline V gene data show CDR1 as MNHNY and CDR2 as SVGAGI (reference sequence). The CDR3 is 13 residues long. The V end lost 2 bases, the J end lost 3 bases, and 7 bases lay between the germline ends. The CDR3 loop reads CASSYRLYTEAFF. CDR3 DNA: TGTGCCAGCAGTTACCGACTCTACACTGAAGCTTTCTTT.

This rearrangement joins TRBV28 to TRBJ2-7; tentatively, D is TRBD2 (6 bases). The V end was cut by 7 bases, the J end by 4 bases, with 11 bases between. This CDR3 is built from 12 residues. Looked up from germline, CDR1 is MDHEN and CDR2 is SYDVKM. CDR3 in DNA: TGTGCCAGCACCGGGGGTAAATACGAGCAGTACTTC. Its translation is CASTGGKYEQYF.

The V and J genes are TRBV13 and TRBJ1-5, with 9 bases that match TRBD1. V lost 0 bases and J lost 5; bases outside the gene matches: 5. This CDR3 is built from 16 residues. Germline V gene lookup returns CDR1 PRHDT and CDR2 FYEKMQ (reference sequence). Here the CDR3 reads CASSLGTGGRDQPQHF. As DNA, the CDR3 is TGTGCCAGCAGCTTAGGTACAGGGGGCCGGGATCAGCCCCAGCATTTT.